This record covers a single T cell receptor (beta chain). Antigen specificity is unknown. Some clones are missing from TCRdb's copy, which holds only in-frame ones; the method was immunoSEQ multiplex PCR. This table has some 120,000 clones, 90% appearing once. This sample was included in a study of T cell clones after liver transplantation. Study context: Immunosuppression withdrawal was tried within 2 years after liver transplantation in this trial. Blood was drawn pre-transplant, before withdrawal, and after full or failed withdrawal. A pre-transplant mixed lymphocyte reaction with TCRbeta sequencing defined graft-donor-reactive clones followed in post-transplant blood. Study conclusions and caveats: The donor-reactive repertoire was only partly measurable in two subjects, lacking donor cells.

V lost 4 bases, J lost 1 base, and 2 bases stayed unmatched. CDR1 is SGHRS and CDR2 is YFSETQ in the germline V gene. The CDR3 extends over 14 amino acids. Sequenced material: CD4+ T cells from blood, taken 12 months after liver transplant. The chain has TRBV5-1 and TRBJ1-3, with 7 positions matching TRBD1. This receptor was obtained from a human patient who received a liver transplant. Some T cells may be supplied by the graft donor. The CDR3 region has the DNA TGCGCCAGCAGCCCGACAGGGTCTGGAAACACCATATATTTT. It translates to CASSPTGSGNTIYF.